This T cell receptor beta chain is drawn from a study of siplizumab effects on memory and regulatory T cells. The germline CDR1 and CDR2 sequences are SGHKS and YYEKEE (reference sequence). CDR3 length: 15 amino acids. V lost 5 bases, J lost 2 bases, and 6 bases stayed unmatched. Every sample had 95,000 to 100,000 of its TCR templates assayed. Profiling relied on immunoSEQ multiplex PCR, and the TCRdb table lists in-frame clones only, not all of them. The table shows about 72,000 clones, with about 89% occurring only once. The chain joins TRBV5-5 to TRBJ1-2, with 10 bases fitting TRBD1. The TCR comes from a human donor in good health. The specimen was CD8+ T cells sorted from blood. CDR3 sequence: CASRAGTGANYGYTF. CDR3 nucleotide sequence: TGTGCCAGCAGGGCCGGGACAGGGGCAAACTATGGCTACACCTTC.